The following is a TCR beta chain sequence with its context. The CDR3 is made up of 15 amino acids. Trimming removed 5 bases from V and 5 bases from J; junction bases left unmatched: 5. Germline V lookup: CDR1 KGHDR, CDR2 SFDVKD. This sample stems from a study of blood T cell repertoires in COVID-19. At the level of the study: Samples of COVID-19 (acute and convalescent) were obtained from the United States, Italy and Spain. PBMCs, B-cell-depleted T cells, or T cells were the source of the cDNA or gDNA that made up the material.

Original data processing: Amplified reference gene primers provided the basis for estimating nucleated cell counts. This table comes from immunoSEQ multiplex PCR, and its TCRdb copy is limited to in-frame clones, with some not included. The V and J calls and clone size were taken over from that table, and D and trimming were inferred from the DNA. The table lists over 200,000 clones, about 88% of them singletons. The gene calls are TRBV24-1 and TRBJ2-1; 10 nucleotides agree with TRBD2. The receptor comes from a woman aged 60-75 years with acute or convalescent COVID-19. Sequenced material: peripheral blood. CDR3 residues: CATSGTSGNHNEQFF. DNA for the CDR3: TGTGCCACCAGTGGTACTAGCGGGAACCACAATGAGCAGTTCTTC.